This passage covers 17 T cell receptor beta chains from one sample sequenced in a study of T cells in Graves' hyperthyroidism and ophthalmopathy. RNA transcripts gave rise to amplified TCR beta CDR3 regions. A first-round RT-PCR of the TCR CDR3 used the HTBI primer set. TCRdb reanalysed the multiplex PCR reads using MiXCR and keeps one entry per CDR3 protein. Of around 600,000 distinct CDR3 sequences in the sample, approximately 14% were seen once. The sequencing input was blood. These receptor sequences come from a woman aged 18-29 years with Graves' ophthalmopathy.

This clonotype was recorded many times. The chain couples TRBV5-8 to TRBJ2-1, with D perhaps TRBD1 or TRBD2 (6 bases each). Germline V gene lookup returns CDR1 SGHTS and CDR2 YDEGEE. The CDR3 covers 15 residues. V was trimmed by 5 bases and J by 5 bases, leaving 17 bases between them. The DNA of the CDR3 is TGTGCCAGCAGTTTTGGGGGGCGCATCGACAATGAGCAGTTCTTC. Amino acids: CASSFGGRIDNEQFF. The entire variable domain, with the rest obtained from reference TRBV5-8 and TRBJ2-1, is as follows: EAGVTQSPTHLIKTRGQQATLRCSPISGHTSVYWYQQALGLGLQFLLWYDEGEERNRGNFPPRFSGRQFPNYSSELNVNALELEDSALYLCASSFGGRIDNEQFFGPGTRLTVL.

This clonotype was seen a handful of times. CDR3 in amino acids: CASSDRLAGSSSYNEQFF. CDR3 DNA: TGTGCCAGCAGTGACCGGCTAGCGGGATCAAGCTCCTACAATGAGCAGTTCTTC. The chain uses TRBV7-2 and TRBJ2-1, with TRBD2 matching 9 bases. The germline gives CDR1 SGHTA, CDR2 FQGNSA. CDR3 length: 18 amino acids. V was clipped by 6 bases and J by 0 bases; unmatched bases: 12. The full variable domain, its missing parts supplied by reference TRBV7-2 and TRBJ2-1, is GAGVSQSPSNKVTEKGKDVELRCDPISGHTALYWYRQSLGQGLEFLIYFQGNSAPDKSGLPSDRFSAERTGGSVSTLTIQRTQQEDSAVYLCASSDRLAGSSSYNEQFFGPGTRLTVL.

Ten or more counts support this clonotype. The V call is TRBV13, the J call TRBJ1-2; TRBD1 matches 9 bases. CDR1 is PRHDT, CDR2 FYEKMQ, per germline (reference sequence). The CDR3 loop spans 16 amino acids. The V gene end was trimmed by 4 bases and the J gene end by 3 bases; junction bases not matched to a gene: 9. Written as DNA, the CDR3 is TGTGCCAGCAGCTCCCTTTACAGGGGGCCTGACTATGGCTACACCTTC. It is translated as CASSSLYRGPDYGYTF.

The V gene is TRBV20-1, the J gene TRBJ1-6; D not certain. This CDR3 region has 17 residues. Trimming stripped 0 bases from V and 3 bases from J, with 15 bases between. The germline V gene has CDR1 DFQATT and CDR2 SNEGSKA (reference sequence). CDR3 sequence (DNA): TGCAGTGCTAGAGATGAGAAAAAAGGGAACTATAATTCACCCCTCCACTTT. As protein: CSARDEKKGNYNSPLHF.

Many counts were recorded for this clonotype. The J gene is TRBJ2-5, the V gene TRBV29-1; 8 nucleotides align to TRBD2. The CDR3 extends over 14 amino acids. The V segment lost 1 base and the J segment 1 base; nucleotides outside the gene matches: 2. CDR1 is SQVTM and CDR2 is ANQGSEA in the germline V gene. The CDR3 coding sequence is TGCAGCGTTGAAGCAACTAGCGGCCAAGAGACCCAGTACTTC. Its protein product is CSVEATSGQETQYF.

The V gene is TRBV7-9, the J gene TRBJ1-1, with a weak D call TRBD1 (5 bases). Germline V gene sequence: CDR1 SEHNR, CDR2 FQNEAQ (reference sequence). There are 16 residues in the CDR3. Trimming took 0 bases from V and 6 from J, leaving 17 bases between them. Here the CDR3 reads CASSLARAQGGSEAFF. The CDR3 nucleotides are TGTGCCAGCAGCTTAGCCCGGGCGCAGGGAGGATCTGAAGCTTTCTTT.

The chain links TRBV15 to TRBJ1-5, with D hard to call. V was clipped by 5 bases and J by 5 bases, with 22 bases between them. The CDR3 is 17 amino acids. CDR1 is LNHNV, CDR2 YYDKDF, per germline (reference sequence). CDR3 in DNA: TGTGCCACCAGCCCTTTCCCCCTTCTCGCCCGACATCAGCCCCAGCATTTT. Translated: CATSPFPLLARHQPQHF.

With respect to this clonotype: The junction does not match germline at one end; this may be a read error. The CDR3 nucleotides read TGTGCCAGCAGCCCGACAGCACAAGAGACCCCGTACTTC. Translated, it gives CASSPTAQETPYF. The chain recombines TRBV5-6 with TRBJ2-5; D might be TRBD1 (5 bases). Per germline, CDR1 SGHDT and CDR2 YYEEEE. CDR3 length equals 13 residues.

Many counts were recorded for this clonotype. CDR3 loop: CASSYSGGGGYGYTF. The CDR3 DNA reads TGTGCCAGCAGTTACTCAGGGGGAGGTGGCTATGGCTACACCTTC. This sequence joins TRBV6-6 and TRBJ1-2; D is possibly TRBD1 (6 bases). V lost 0 bases and J lost 4, with 12 bases in between. The CDR3 consists of 15 residues. Germline V gene data show CDR1 as MNHNY and CDR2 as SVGAGI (reference sequence).

This clonotype was detected many times. The V and J genes are TRBV28 and TRBJ2-7, with 10 bases fitting TRBD2. The CDR3 is 15 amino acids. Germline-derived CDR1 and CDR2 are MDHEN and SYDVKM. The ends lost 4 bases at V and 2 bases at J; junction bases unmatched: 5. The DNA for the CDR3 is TGTGCCAGCAGTTCCTTAAGCGGGAGGGCCTACGAGCAGTACTTC. Its protein is CASSSLSGRAYEQYF.

There are many counts of this clonotype. The V gene is TRBV5-5, the J gene TRBJ2-4; either TRBD1 or TRBD2 may fit D (6 bases each). Germline CDR1 SGHKS, CDR2 YYEKEE (reference sequence). Trimming stripped 0 bases from V and 4 bases from J, with 17 bases between. The CDR3 is 17 residues long. The DNA of the CDR3 is TGTGCCAGCAGCTTGGGGGTTGCGGGAACAGGGAAAAACATTCAGTACTTC. The encoded protein is CASSLGVAGTGKNIQYF.

This clonotype occurred many times. This chain uses TRBV6-1 with TRBJ2-2; D ambiguous. Per germline, CDR1 MNHNS and CDR2 SASEGT. V lost 1 base to trimming and J lost 1 base, with 10 bases between them. The CDR3 is 16 amino acids. The CDR3 is CASSEGALQNTGELFF. CDR3 in DNA: TGTGCCAGCAGTGAAGGGGCCCTTCAGAACACCGGGGAGCTGTTTTTT.

This clonotype occurred many times. This chain uses TRBV28 with TRBJ2-1, with D maybe TRBD2 (6 bases). Germline V gene lookup returns CDR1 MDHEN and CDR2 SYDVKM. The V end lost 6 bases, the J end lost 5 bases, and 14 bases lay between the germline ends. This CDR3 region has 14 residues. CDR3 bases: TGTGCCAGCAGCACCGGGAGCAACCACAATGAGCAGTTCTTC. Its protein product is CASSTGSNHNEQFF.

This clonotype appeared many times. This sequence joins TRBV6-2 or TRBV6-3 and TRBJ1-2, with TRBD1 as a possible D gene (5 bases). V lost 2 bases, J lost 8 bases, and 12 bases lay in between. Germline V gene data show CDR1 as MNHEY and CDR2 as SVGEGT. The CDR3 has 13 residues. DNA of the CDR3: TGTGCCAGCAGTTACCGGGACTTCGGGGGCTACACCTTC. Translating gives CASSYRDFGGYTF.

This clonotype appeared many times. This sequence joins TRBV28 and TRBJ2-1; 11 nucleotides match TRBD2. CDR1 is MDHEN and CDR2 is SYDVKM in the germline V gene. The ends lost 6 bases at V and 12 bases at J; junction bases unmatched: 10. The CDR3 sequence is 14 residues long. CDR3 amino acids: CASSLRLAGRAQFF. The DNA for the CDR3 is TGTGCCAGCAGCCTCAGACTAGCGGGACGGGCGCAGTTCTTC.

This clonotype was counted a few times. The chain uses TRBV5-1 and TRBJ2-1, with TRBD2 matching over 12 bases. The V gene end was trimmed by 0 bases and the J gene end by 9 bases; junction bases not matched to a gene: 7. Germline CDR1 reads SGHRS; CDR2 reads YFSETQ. The CDR3 consists of 16 residues. CDR3 in DNA: TGCGCCAGCAGCTTGGGACTAGCGGGAGTAAGGGGTGAGCAGTTCTTC. Protein product: CASSLGLAGVRGEQFF.

In its sample, this clonotype was seen many times. The chain uses TRBV6-1 and TRBJ1-2; 12 bases fit TRBD1. Unmatched junction bases numbered 16, after V lost 10 bases and J lost 4 bases. In germline, CDR1 is MNHNS, CDR2 SASEGT. This CDR3 comprises 17 residues. The CDR3 is CANYPGTGGAGAYGYTF. The CDR3 DNA sequence: TGTGCCAACTACCCCGGGACAGGGGGCGCAGGTGCCTATGGCTACACCTTC.